Listed here are 23 T cell receptor beta chains from one sample, sequenced in a study of cytomegalovirus exposure and HLA in healthy donors. Primers for the PCR totalled 60 Vbeta and 13 Jbeta. Sequencing used immunoSEQ multiplex PCR; TCRdb keeps in-frame clones, though not all of them. Of under 200,000 clones in the sample, 62% are singletons; the top ten hold over 2.5%. Sequenced sample: PBMCs. The receptors shown here come from a middle-aged man in good health and CMV-seronegative.

This rearrangement joins TRBV7-2 to TRBJ2-1, with 7 bases fitting TRBD1. The CDR3 is 12 residues long. Losses at the gene ends were 5 bases for V and 12 bases for J; bases not matched to a gene: 7. CDR1 is SGHTA, CDR2 FQGNSA, per germline. CDR3 in amino acids: CASSLWGQPQFF. As DNA, the CDR3 is TGTGCCAGCAGCCTGTGGGGACAGCCGCAGTTCTTC.

This chain joins TRBV15 and TRBJ2-1; 8 bases align to TRBD2. Looked up from germline, CDR1 is LNHNV and CDR2 is YYDKDF (reference sequence). The CDR3 contains 16 residues. J lost 9 bases, V lost 7 bases, and 17 bases had no gene match. CDR3 sequence (DNA): TGTGCCACCACCGAGAGAACGAGCGGGAGTATGGGTGAGCAGTTCTTC. It encodes CATTERTSGSMGEQFF.

The CDR3, as DNA: TGTGCCAGCAGCTTGCCCAGGGAAGGGGTGAACACCGGGGAGCTGTTTTTT. This sequence encodes CASSLPREGVNTGELFF. The rearrangement joins TRBV5-8 to TRBJ2-2; D is perhaps TRBD1 (5 bases). The CDR3 runs to 17 residues. Deletions cut 1 base from V and 1 base from J, with 14 bases between. Germline V lookup: CDR1 SGHTS, CDR2 YDEGEE.

Only a few counts were recorded for this clone. The V call is TRBV4-2, the J call TRBJ1-1; TRBD1 agrees at 8 bases. There are 17 residues in the CDR3. Germline V lookup: CDR1 LGHNA, CDR2 YNFKEQ. Trimming at V came to 1 base and at J to 4 bases, leaving 11 bases not matched to a gene. The DNA for the CDR3 is TGTGCCAGCAGCCAAGTGGCGAACAGGGGGATCTCCACTGAAGCTTTCTTT. This sequence encodes CASSQVANRGISTEAFF.

The chain uses TRBV7-9 and TRBJ2-5; TRBD1 aligns across 7 bases. This CDR3 spans 12 amino acids. In germline, CDR1 is SEHNR, CDR2 FQNEAQ (reference sequence). Trimming cost V 4 bases and J 4 bases; bases outside gene matches: 0. CDR3 amino acids: CASSWDRETQYF. CDR3 nucleotides: TGTGCCAGCAGCTGGGACAGAGAGACCCAGTACTTC.

This clone was seen a few times. The chain combines TRBV2 with TRBJ2-5, with D maybe TRBD2 (5 bases). The CDR3 consists of 16 residues. Germline lookup yields CDR1 SNHLY and CDR2 FYNNEI. The ends were cut back, 6 bases at V and 5 bases at J, with 22 bases in the middle. The CDR3 DNA is TGTGCCAGCAGCCTCGGCCAGTCCGGGGTGGGGGAGACCCAGTACTTC. It is translated as CASSLGQSGVGETQYF.

Only one count was recorded for this clone. The CDR3 bases are TGTGCCAGCAGTTTGGACGGGAGCTCTGGAAACACCATATATTTT. It is translated as CASSLDGSSGNTIYF. The chain couples TRBV28 to TRBJ1-3; D uncertain. This CDR3 spans 15 amino acids. Germline CDR1 is MDHEN and CDR2 is SYDVKM. Between the trimmed V and J ends, which lost 3 bases and 0 bases, there was a span of 9 bases. Looking up the rest from reference TRBV28 and TRBJ1-3 gives the full variable domain: DVKVTQSSRYLVKRTGEKVFLECVQDMDHENMFWYRQDPGLGLRLIYFSYDVKMKEKGDIPEGYSVSREKKERFSLILESASTNQTSMYLCASSLDGSSGNTIYFGEGSWLTVV.

The V gene is TRBV28, the J gene TRBJ2-7; 7 bases fit TRBD2. The germline CDR1 and CDR2 sequences are MDHEN and SYDVKM. After removal of 6 bases from V and 4 bases from J, the junction contained 9 bases not matched to a gene. The CDR3 runs 14 residues. As DNA, the CDR3 is TGTGCCAGCAGCGGGCCGGGACTAAGGTACGAGCAGTACTTC. Protein product: CASSGPGLRYEQYF.

The V and J genes are TRBV14 and TRBJ1-1, with D uncertain. Germline V gene sequence: CDR1 SGHDN, CDR2 FVKESK. This CDR3 has 16 residues. The V end was cut by 0 bases, the J end by 1 base, with 12 bases between. CDR3 sequence (DNA): TGTGCCAGCAGCCAAGATTCGTACTTCAAGAACACTGAAGCTTTCTTT. Its protein is CASSQDSYFKNTEAFF.

This clone turned up a few times. The chain has TRBV7-9 and TRBJ2-7, with 8 bases lining up with TRBD1. This CDR3 comprises 14 residues. Germline V gene data show CDR1 as SEHNR and CDR2 as FQNEAQ (reference sequence). The J segment lost 3 bases and the V segment lost 3 bases, leaving 4 bases of the junction unmatched. The CDR3, as DNA: TGTGCCAGCAGCTTCTCTGACAGGGGCTACGAGCAGTACTTC. Protein product: CASSFSDRGYEQYF.

This CDR3 reads CASSQVGSVYEQYF. In DNA, the CDR3 is TGTGCCAGCAGCCAAGTGGGGAGTGTCTACGAGCAGTACTTC. The chain joins TRBV4-2 to TRBJ2-7; weak D call: TRBD2 (5 bases). CDR3 length equals 14 residues. The V gene's germline CDR1 is LGHNA and CDR2 YNFKEQ. The V end was cut by 1 base, the J end by 3 bases, with 10 bases between.

The rearrangement joins TRBV28 to TRBJ1-2; D is undetermined. Between the trimmed V and J ends, which lost 3 bases and 4 bases, there was a span of 9 bases. Germline CDR1 reads MDHEN; CDR2 reads SYDVKM. The CDR3 contains 13 residues. Here the CDR3 DNA reads TGTGCCAGCAGTTTCCCGGGTAGCTATGGCTACACCTTC. This gives the protein CASSFPGSYGYTF.

There are a few counts of this clone. CDR3 nucleotide sequence: TGTGCCAGCAGTTACTCGATTTCGGGTTTTCAGCCCCAGCATTTT. Translating it yields CASSYSISGFQPQHF. V is TRBV6-5 and J is TRBJ1-5; no firm D call. The CDR3 has 15 amino acids. Germline assignment: CDR1 MNHEY and CDR2 SVGAGI. With 0 bases removed from V and 6 bases from J, the gap between germline ends came to 12 bases.

The V call is TRBV21-1, the J call TRBJ2-7; the table calls TRBD1, which could not be checked here. TRBV21-1 is a pseudogene. The CDR3 runs 17 residues. CDR3 residues: CASNPQGWPSVRYEQYF. The CDR3 nucleotides read TGTGCCAGCAACCCACAGGGGTGGCCATCAGTTCGCTACGAGCAGTACTTC.

The chain uses TRBV7-9 and TRBJ1-5; D gene ambiguous. The germline gives CDR1 SEHNR, CDR2 FQNEAQ (reference sequence). V gave up 5 bases and J gave up 3 bases, with 14 bases separating them. CDR3 length: 15 residues. In nucleotides, the CDR3 is TGTGCCAGCAGCCAAGTAGAGGAGGTCAATCAGCCCCAGCATTTT. Protein: CASSQVEEVNQPQHF.

The chain uses TRBV6-4 and TRBJ2-3, with 7 nucleotides matching TRBD2. V lost 6 bases and J lost 0; bases outside the gene matches: 3. CDR1 MRHNA and CDR2 SNTAGT come from the germline V gene. CDR3 length: 14 residues. The chain's CDR3 is CASSPLASTDTQYF. The DNA of the CDR3 is TGTGCCAGCAGCCCACTAGCGAGCACAGATACGCAGTATTTT.

This clone was detected a few times. J is TRBJ2-2 and V is TRBV27, with a possible D match to TRBD1 (6 bases). The CDR3 runs 16 residues. Germline V gene data show CDR1 as MNHEY and CDR2 as SMNVEV (reference sequence). V shed 4 bases and J shed 4 bases, with 16 bases lying between them. The CDR3 protein is CASSSQDRFGTGELFF. CDR3 in DNA: TGTGCCAGCAGTTCACAAGACAGGTTTGGCACCGGGGAGCTGTTTTTT.

J is TRBJ2-3 and V is TRBV6-1, with TRBD1 matching over 7 bases. The germline V gene encodes CDR1 MNHNS and CDR2 SASEGT. Trimming at V came to 7 bases and at J to 4 bases, leaving 5 bases not matched to a gene. The CDR3 has 13 amino acids. As DNA, the CDR3 is TGTGCCAGCAACCCGACAGGGCCAGATACGCAGTATTTT. As protein: CASNPTGPDTQYF.

V gene TRBV29-1 combines with J gene TRBJ2-5; 10 bases map to TRBD1. Trimming took 6 bases from V and 4 from J; bases not matched to a gene: 5. This CDR3 comprises 13 residues. Germline V gene data show CDR1 as SQVTM and CDR2 as ANQGSEA. In DNA, the CDR3 is TGCAGCGTAGAGACAGGGGGCCGAGAGACCCAGTACTTC. The encoded protein is CSVETGGRETQYF.

The chain recombines TRBV7-3 with TRBJ2-2, with TRBD1 matching 9 bases. Unmatched junction bases numbered 7, after V lost 5 bases and J lost 6 bases. The CDR3 extends over 15 amino acids. Germline V gene data show CDR1 as SGHTA and CDR2 as FQGTGA. CDR3 protein: CASSPGTGFSGELFF. DNA of the CDR3: TGTGCCAGCAGCCCCGGGACAGGGTTCTCCGGGGAGCTGTTTTTT.

This chain links TRBV6-1 with TRBJ1-5; TRBD1 agrees at 9 bases. The ends lost 2 bases at V and 3 bases at J; junction bases unmatched: 5. CDR1 is MNHNS and CDR2 is SASEGT in the germline V gene. CDR3 length equals 16 residues. The CDR3 DNA reads as TGTGCCAGCAGTGAACAGCGGACAGGGGTCAATCAGCCCCAGCATTTT. This translates into CASSEQRTGVNQPQHF.

The chain is built from TRBV27 and TRBJ2-6; maybe TRBD1 (5 bases). This CDR3 is built from 15 residues. Between the trimmed V and J ends, which lost 5 bases and 1 base, there was a span of 9 bases. Germline V gene sequence: CDR1 MNHEY, CDR2 SMNVEV (reference sequence). The CDR3 coding sequence is TGTGCCAGCAGTCGCAGGGATTCTGGGGCCAACGTCCTGACTTTC. Its translation: CASSRRDSGANVLTF.

The chain has TRBV11-1 and TRBJ1-1, with TRBD1 as a possible D gene (5 bases). This CDR3 is built from 16 residues. Trimming took 4 bases from V and 3 from J, leaving 18 bases between them. Germline CDR1 SGHAT, CDR2 FQDESV (reference sequence). The CDR3 region has the DNA TGTGCCAGCAGCTCGAAATACCGACAGAGTGACACTGAAGCTTTCTTT. This gives the protein CASSSKYRQSDTEAFF.